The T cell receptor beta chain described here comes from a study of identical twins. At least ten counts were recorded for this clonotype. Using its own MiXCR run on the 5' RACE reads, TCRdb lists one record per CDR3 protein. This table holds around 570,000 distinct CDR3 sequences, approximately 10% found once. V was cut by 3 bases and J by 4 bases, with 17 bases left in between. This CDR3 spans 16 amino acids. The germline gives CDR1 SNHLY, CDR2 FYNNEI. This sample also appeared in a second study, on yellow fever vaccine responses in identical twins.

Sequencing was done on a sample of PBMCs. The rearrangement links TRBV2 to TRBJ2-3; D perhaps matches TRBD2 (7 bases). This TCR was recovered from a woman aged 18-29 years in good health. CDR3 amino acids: CASSDPLGGGPDTQYF. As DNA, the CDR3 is TGTGCCAGCAGTGATCCACTTGGGGGGGGCCCAGATACGCAGTATTTT.